The rows below give T cell receptor beta chains drawn from one sample of a study of T cells after yellow fever vaccination. TCRdb ran MiXCR on the 5' RACE reads and lists one entry per CDR3 protein. Here the sample spans under 550,000 distinct CDR3 sequences, less than 25% being singletons. Sequenced here: PBMCs, sampled about 21 days after the first yellow fever vaccination. The receptor set was obtained from a man between 18 and 35 years old who received the YFV17D yellow fever vaccine. The CDR3 runs from the conserved cysteine through the conserved F or W. D genes are given only for firm matches. A clone size is listed for some rows: how often the clone was seen (once, few, many), or a class if it is expanded.

J gene,V gene,clone size,D gene,CDR3 protein,CDR3 DNA
TRBJ2-2,TRBV12-3/TRBV12-4,.,.,CASSPTLRGNTGELFF,TGTGCCAGCAGTCCTACTCTAAGGGGGAACACCGGGGAGCTGTTTTTT
TRBJ1-2,TRBV5-1,.,.,CASSFETPYYGYTF,TGCGCCAGCAGCTTCGAGACACCTTACTATGGCTACACCTTC
TRBJ1-5,TRBV28,few,.,CASSFLLGNQPQHF,TGTGCCAGCAGTTTTCTCTTAGGCAATCAGCCCCAGCATTTT
TRBJ2-5,TRBV6-1,.,.,CASSVPAVPRALKYQETQYF,TGTGCCAGCAGTGTCCCTGCCGTCCCCCGGGCCCTCAAATACCAAGAGACCCAGTACTTC
TRBJ2-2,TRBV24-1,.,TRBD1,CATSDTGTGNTGELFF,TGTGCCACCAGTGACACCGGGACAGGGAACACCGGGGAGCTGTTTTTT
TRBJ1-2,TRBV5-1,.,.,CASSLGSQVSVYGYTF,TGCGCCAGCAGCTTGGGGTCACAAGTGAGTGTGTATGGCTACACCTTC
TRBJ1-5,TRBV5-6,few,.,CASSLRHF,TGTGCCAGCAGCTTGCGGCATTTT
TRBJ2-1,TRBV18,.,TRBD1,CASSPRGQGAQNEQFF,TGTGCCAGCTCACCACGGGGACAGGGGGCTCAAAATGAGCAGTTCTTC
TRBJ1-1,TRBV5-6,.,TRBD1,CASSPSQGANTEAFF,TGTGCCAGCAGCCCCTCCCAGGGGGCGAACACTGAAGCTTTCTTT
TRBJ1-1,TRBV29-1,few,TRBD1,CSVFRDSNTEAFF,TGCAGCGTATTCCGGGACAGCAACACTGAAGCTTTCTTT
TRBJ2-3,TRBV6-1,few,TRBD1,CASSARRGTGQADTQYF,TGTGCCAGCAGTGCCCGCCGAGGGACAGGGCAGGCAGATACGCAGTATTTT
TRBJ2-1,TRBV4-1,few,.,CASSQDWGDNEQFF,TGCGCCAGCAGCCAAGATTGGGGTGACAATGAGCAGTTCTTC
TRBJ2-3,TRBV18,.,.,CASSSVPGVTSTDTQYF,TGTGCCAGCTCGTCGGTTCCGGGGGTAACTAGCACAGATACGCAGTATTTT
TRBJ2-1,TRBV7-3,.,.,CASSLYMRDEQFF,TGTGCCAGCAGCTTGTATATGAGGGATGAGCAGTTCTTC
TRBJ2-7,TRBV7-2,.,TRBD1,CASSLAGTGLEQYF,TGTGCCAGCAGCTTAGCCGGGACAGGGCTCGAGCAGTACTTC
TRBJ2-1,TRBV5-1,few,.,CASSLAERTAGTYNEQFF,TGCGCCAGCAGCTTGGCTGAGCGTACCGCAGGGACCTACAATGAGCAGTTCTTC
TRBJ1-1,TRBV4-3,few,.,CASSQDFWGQSTEAFF,TGCGCCAGCAGCCAAGATTTTTGGGGGCAGTCGACTGAAGCTTTCTTT
TRBJ1-2,TRBV13,many,.,CASSQFPGFSYGYTF,TGTGCCAGCAGCCAATTTCCAGGTTTTAGCTATGGCTACACCTTC
TRBJ1-6,TRBV7-2,few,.,CASSVGGDGSPLHF,TGTGCCAGCAGCGTCGGGGGGGATGGTTCACCCCTCCACTTT
TRBJ2-2,TRBV7-9,.,.,CASSSRWGTNTGELFF,TGTGCCAGCAGCTCAAGATGGGGGACGAACACCGGGGAGCTGTTTTTT
TRBJ2-1,TRBV7-9,.,TRBD1,CASSLAGDRAYNEQFF,TGTGCCAGCAGCCTAGCCGGGGACAGGGCCTACAATGAGCAGTTCTTC
TRBJ1-5,TRBV6-4,.,TRBD1,CASSEGGQPQHF,TGTGCCAGCAGCGAAGGGGGCCAGCCCCAGCATTTT
TRBJ2-7,TRBV7-2,few,.,CASSSGTDGYEQYF,TGTGCCAGCAGCTCGGGGACTGACGGATACGAGCAGTACTTC
TRBJ2-5,TRBV5-1,many,.,CASSLSGGRQETQYF,TGCGCCAGCAGCTTGTCCGGGGGCCGGCAAGAGACCCAGTACTTC
TRBJ2-3,TRBV5-1,few,.,CASSRQTGGGTDTQYF,TGCGCCAGCAGCCGGCAGACAGGAGGGGGCACAGATACGCAGTATTTT
TRBJ2-7,TRBV2,few,.,CASSPNGQSSYEQYF,TGTGCCAGCAGTCCTAATGGACAGAGCTCCTACGAGCAGTACTTC